This TCR beta chain comes out of a study of blood T cell repertoires in COVID-19. Study-wide background: The samples span acute and convalescent COVID-19 from the United States, Italy and Spain. PBMCs, B-cell-depleted T cells, or T cells provided the cDNA or gDNA that made up the material.

V was cut by 5 bases and J by 0 bases, with 10 bases left in between. Germline values: CDR1 WNHNN, CDR2 SYGVQD (reference sequence). The CDR3 spans 14 residues. In the study's own analysis: Reference gene primer amplification gave nucleated cell count estimates. The protocol was immunoSEQ multiplex PCR, while the TCRdb copy is restricted to in-frame clones and leaves out a portion. V and J calls and clone size are as listed in that table; D and trimming were resolved from the DNA. The data show around 100,000 clones, more than 75% seen once. This sequence was found in a human donor in a cohort sampled during active COVID-19. The sample was peripheral blood. The gene calls are TRBV10-1 and TRBJ2-5, with D possibly being TRBD2 (6 bases). CDR3 in amino acids: CASSFGTDQETQYF. The CDR3 DNA is TGCGCCAGCAGTTTTGGGACTGACCAAGAGACCCAGTACTTC.